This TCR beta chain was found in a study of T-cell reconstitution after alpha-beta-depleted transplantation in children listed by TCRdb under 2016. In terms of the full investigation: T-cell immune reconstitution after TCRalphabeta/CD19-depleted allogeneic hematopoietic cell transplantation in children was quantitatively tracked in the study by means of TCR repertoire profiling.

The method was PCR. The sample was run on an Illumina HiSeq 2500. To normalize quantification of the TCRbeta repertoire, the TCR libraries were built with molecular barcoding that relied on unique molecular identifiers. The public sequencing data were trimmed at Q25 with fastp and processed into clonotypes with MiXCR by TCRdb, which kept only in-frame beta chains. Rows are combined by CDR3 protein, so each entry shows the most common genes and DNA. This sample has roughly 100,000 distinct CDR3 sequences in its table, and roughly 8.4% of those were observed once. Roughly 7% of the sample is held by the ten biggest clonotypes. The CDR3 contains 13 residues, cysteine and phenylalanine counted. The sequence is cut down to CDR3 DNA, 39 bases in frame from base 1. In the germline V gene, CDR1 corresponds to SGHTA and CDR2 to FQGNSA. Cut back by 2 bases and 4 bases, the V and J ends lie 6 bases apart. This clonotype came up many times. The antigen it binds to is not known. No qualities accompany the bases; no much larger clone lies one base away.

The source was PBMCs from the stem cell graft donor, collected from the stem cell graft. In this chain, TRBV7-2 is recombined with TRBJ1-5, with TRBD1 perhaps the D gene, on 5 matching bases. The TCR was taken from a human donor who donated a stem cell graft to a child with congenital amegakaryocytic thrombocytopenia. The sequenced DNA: TGTGCCAGCAGCTTAAGGGGTAATCAGCCCCAGCATTTT. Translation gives CASSLRGNQPQHF.